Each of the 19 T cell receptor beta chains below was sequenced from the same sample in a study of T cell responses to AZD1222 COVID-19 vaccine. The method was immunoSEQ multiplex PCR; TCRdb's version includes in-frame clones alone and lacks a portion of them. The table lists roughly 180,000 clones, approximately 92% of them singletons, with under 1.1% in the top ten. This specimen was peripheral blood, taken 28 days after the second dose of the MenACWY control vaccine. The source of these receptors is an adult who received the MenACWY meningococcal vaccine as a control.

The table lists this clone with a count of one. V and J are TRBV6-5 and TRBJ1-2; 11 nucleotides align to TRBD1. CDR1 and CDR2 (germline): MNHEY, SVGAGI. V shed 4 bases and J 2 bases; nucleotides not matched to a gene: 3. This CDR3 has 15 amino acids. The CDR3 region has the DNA TGTGCCAGCAGTTCCCGGACAGGGGGCAACTATGGCTACACCTTC. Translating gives CASSSRTGGNYGYTF.

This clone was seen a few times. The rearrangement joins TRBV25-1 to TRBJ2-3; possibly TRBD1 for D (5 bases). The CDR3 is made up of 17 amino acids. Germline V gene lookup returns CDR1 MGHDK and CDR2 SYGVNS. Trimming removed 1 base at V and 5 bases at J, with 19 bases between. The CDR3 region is CASSEWLAGYLVDTQYF. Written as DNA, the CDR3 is TGTGCCAGCAGTGAATGGTTAGCAGGGTATTTAGTAGATACGCAGTATTTT.

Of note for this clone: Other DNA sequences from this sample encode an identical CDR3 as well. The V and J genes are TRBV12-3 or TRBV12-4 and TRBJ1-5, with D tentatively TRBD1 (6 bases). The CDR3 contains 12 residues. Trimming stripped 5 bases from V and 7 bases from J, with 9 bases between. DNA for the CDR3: TGTGCCAGCAGTCCAGGGGACCAGCCCCAGCATTTT. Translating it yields CASSPGDQPQHF.

As DNA, the CDR3 is TGTGCCAGCTCACCAGATTTAGGGCGGACTGAAGCTTTCTTT. The encoded protein is CASSPDLGRTEAFF. The V call is TRBV18, the J call TRBJ1-1; no firm D call. V was shortened by 2 bases and J by 5 bases, with 12 bases between the two germline ends. The CDR3 totals 14 residues. The germline gives CDR1 KGHSH, CDR2 LQKENI.

As DNA, the CDR3 is TGTGCCAGCAGCTCTACCGGGACAGGGGCATGGGATACGCAGTATTTT. Translated: CASSSTGTGAWDTQYF. The chain combines TRBV5-5 with TRBJ2-3; TRBD1 matches 10 bases. CDR3 length equals 16 residues. V shed 3 bases, J shed 6 bases, and the junction held 10 bases outside the gene matches. The V gene's germline CDR1 is SGHKS and CDR2 YYEKEE (reference sequence).

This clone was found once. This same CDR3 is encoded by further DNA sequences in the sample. This CDR3 reads CASSQAGGGYTF. CDR3 sequence (DNA): TGTGCCAGCAGCCAAGCCGGAGGGGGCTACACCTTC. The chain has TRBV3-1 (or the pseudogene TRBV3-2) and TRBJ1-2; D uncertain. V was cut by 1 base and J by 8 bases, with 8 bases left in between. There are 12 residues in the CDR3. CDR1 and CDR2 (germline): LGHDT, YNNKEL (reference sequence).

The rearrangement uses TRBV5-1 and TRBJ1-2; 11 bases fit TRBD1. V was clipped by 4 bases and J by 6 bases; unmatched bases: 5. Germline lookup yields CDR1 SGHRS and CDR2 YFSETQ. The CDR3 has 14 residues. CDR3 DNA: TGCGCCAGCAGCATAGGGACAGGGGGAGATGGCTACACCTTC. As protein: CASSIGTGGDGYTF. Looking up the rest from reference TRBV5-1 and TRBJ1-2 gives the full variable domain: KAGVTQTPRYLIKTRGQQVTLSCSPISGHRSVSWYQQTPGQGLQFLFEYFSETQRNKGNFPGRFSGRQFSNSRSEMNVSTLELGDSALYLCASSIGTGGDGYTFGSGTRLTVV.

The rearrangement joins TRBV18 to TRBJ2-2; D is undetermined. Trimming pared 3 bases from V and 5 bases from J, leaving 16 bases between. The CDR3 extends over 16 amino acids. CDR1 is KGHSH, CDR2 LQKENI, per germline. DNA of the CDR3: TGTGCCAGCTCACCTTCCCCAACAAGCCTAACCGGGGAGCTGTTTTTT. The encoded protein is CASSPSPTSLTGELFF.

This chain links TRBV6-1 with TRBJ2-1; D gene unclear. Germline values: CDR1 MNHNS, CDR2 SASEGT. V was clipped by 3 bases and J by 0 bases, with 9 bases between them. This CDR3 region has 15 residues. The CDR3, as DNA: TGTGCCAGCAGTGAGTGGCACGGCTCCTACAATGAGCAGTTCTTC. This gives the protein CASSEWHGSYNEQFF.

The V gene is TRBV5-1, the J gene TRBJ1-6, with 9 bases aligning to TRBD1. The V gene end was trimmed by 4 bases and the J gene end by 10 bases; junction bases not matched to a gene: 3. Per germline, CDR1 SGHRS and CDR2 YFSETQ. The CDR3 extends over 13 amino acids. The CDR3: CASSPGQGSPLHF. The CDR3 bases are TGCGCCAGCAGCCCCGGACAGGGGTCACCCCTCCACTTT.

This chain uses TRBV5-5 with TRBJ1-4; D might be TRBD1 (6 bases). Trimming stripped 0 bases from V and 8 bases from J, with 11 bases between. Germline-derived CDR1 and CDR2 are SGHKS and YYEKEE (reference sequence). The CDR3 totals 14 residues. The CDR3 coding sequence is TGTGCCAGCAGCTTGGCACAGGGAGGAGAAAAACTGTTTTTT. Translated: CASSLAQGGEKLFF.

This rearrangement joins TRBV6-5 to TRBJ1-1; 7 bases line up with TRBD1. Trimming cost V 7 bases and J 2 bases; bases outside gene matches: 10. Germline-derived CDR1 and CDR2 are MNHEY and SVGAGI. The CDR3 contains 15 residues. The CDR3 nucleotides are TGTGCCAGCACCCAGGACAGGTCCTCCAACACTGAAGCTTTCTTT. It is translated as CASTQDRSSNTEAFF.

CDR3 sequence reads: CSVARGAGNEKLFF. CDR3 DNA sequence: TGCAGCGTGGCCCGGGGGGCCGGTAATGAAAAACTGTTTTTT. The chain recombines TRBV29-1 with TRBJ1-4, with D possibly being TRBD1 (6 bases). The V gene's germline CDR1 is SQVTM and CDR2 ANQGSEA. This CDR3 contains 14 residues. Trimming cost V 6 bases and J 4 bases, with 15 bases left between them.

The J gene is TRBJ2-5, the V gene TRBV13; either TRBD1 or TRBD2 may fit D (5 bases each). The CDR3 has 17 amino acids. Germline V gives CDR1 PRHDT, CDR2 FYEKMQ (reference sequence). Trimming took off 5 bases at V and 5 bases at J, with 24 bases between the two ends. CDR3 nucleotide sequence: TGTGCCAGCAGCCCCCCAGGTCGAACCCTCGAGGGGGAGACCCAGTACTTC. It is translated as CASSPPGRTLEGETQYF.

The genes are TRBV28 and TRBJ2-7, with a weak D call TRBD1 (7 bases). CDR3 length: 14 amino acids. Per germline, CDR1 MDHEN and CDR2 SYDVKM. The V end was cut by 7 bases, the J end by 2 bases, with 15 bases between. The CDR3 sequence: CASTARRGPYEQYF. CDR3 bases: TGTGCCAGCACCGCAAGGAGGGGGCCCTACGAGCAGTACTTC.

CDR3 protein: CASRPGGAPNTGELFF. The CDR3 DNA sequence: TGTGCCAGCAGACCGGGGGGGGCTCCGAACACCGGGGAGCTGTTTTTT. This chain connects TRBV9 to TRBJ2-2; 8 bases align to TRBD2. CDR1 and CDR2 from the germline V gene are SGDLS and YYNGEE. The CDR3 has 16 amino acids. V lost 5 bases and J lost 0; bases outside the gene matches: 6. Looking up the rest from reference TRBV9 and TRBJ2-2 gives the full variable domain: DSGVTQTPKHLITATGQRVTLRCSPRSGDLSVYWYQQSLDQGLQFLIQYYNGEERAKGNILERFSAQQFPDLHSELNLSSLELGDSALYFCASRPGGAPNTGELFFGEGSRLTVL.

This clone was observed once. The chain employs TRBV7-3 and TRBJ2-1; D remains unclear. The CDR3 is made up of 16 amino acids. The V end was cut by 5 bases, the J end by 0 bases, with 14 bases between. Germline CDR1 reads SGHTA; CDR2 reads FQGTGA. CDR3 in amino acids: CASSLGPYSSYNEQFF. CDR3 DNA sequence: TGTGCCAGCAGCCTTGGACCTTATAGCTCCTACAATGAGCAGTTCTTC.

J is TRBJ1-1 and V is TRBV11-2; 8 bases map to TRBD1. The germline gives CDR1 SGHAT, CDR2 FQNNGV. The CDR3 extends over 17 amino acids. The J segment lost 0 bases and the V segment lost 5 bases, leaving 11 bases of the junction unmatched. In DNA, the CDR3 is TGTGCCAGCAGCCCCGGACAGGGTACCTCAATGAACACTGAAGCTTTCTTT. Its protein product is CASSPGQGTSMNTEAFF.

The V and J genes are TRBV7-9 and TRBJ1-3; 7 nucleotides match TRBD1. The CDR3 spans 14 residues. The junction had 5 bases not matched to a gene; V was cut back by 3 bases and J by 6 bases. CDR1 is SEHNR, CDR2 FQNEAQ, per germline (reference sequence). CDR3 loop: CASSFNRGENTIYF. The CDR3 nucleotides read TGTGCCAGCAGCTTTAACAGGGGAGAAAACACCATATATTTT.